This T cell receptor beta chain was identified during a study of T cell responses to AZD1222 COVID-19 vaccine. The assay was immunoSEQ multiplex PCR, and TCRdb's table has in-frame clones only and misses some. The data hold around 99,000 clones, with roughly 92% observed a single time. The V segment lost 5 bases and the J segment 7 bases; nucleotides outside the gene matches: 4. Germline CDR1 is SGHRS and CDR2 is YFSETQ. The CDR3 covers 13 residues. The rearrangement links TRBV5-1 to TRBJ1-2; TRBD1 matches at 11 bases. Sequences were derived from peripheral blood, sampled on day 0 of AZD1222 vaccination. The receptor's source is an adult in good health. The CDR3, as DNA: TGCGCCAGCAGTTGGGACAGGGGGTTTGGCTACACCTTC. It encodes CASSWDRGFGYTF.